The sequence of this T cell receptor beta chain was determined in a study of shared clonotypes between healthy human individuals. The CDR3 extends over 14 amino acids. Germline loops: CDR1 SEHNR, CDR2 FQNEAQ (reference sequence). V dropped 5 bases and J dropped 1 base, with 10 bases sitting between them. Study-wide findings and caveats: The study drew on few donors, limiting represented genetic and exposure-history diversity.

Worth noting for this clone: Antigen: not known.

Every contributor of samples was a Caucasian grown-up residing in Nashville, Tennessee. In replicate PCRs of unsorted PBMC, 300 ng DNA, 30,000 or so T cell genomes, was used. Assay: immunoSEQ multiplex PCR; the TCRdb copy retains only in-frame clones and omits some. Of 400,000 to 600,000 clones in the sample, 70% to 80% were seen once. Sequencing used PBMCs. This chain connects TRBV7-9 to TRBJ2-3; D unclear. This sequence was found in a middle-aged woman in good health. Some clones in this sample may be carry-over from other donors' samples. The CDR3 protein is CASSLDWGTDTQYF. CDR3 coding DNA: TGTGCCAGCAGCCTCGACTGGGGCACAGATACGCAGTATTTT.